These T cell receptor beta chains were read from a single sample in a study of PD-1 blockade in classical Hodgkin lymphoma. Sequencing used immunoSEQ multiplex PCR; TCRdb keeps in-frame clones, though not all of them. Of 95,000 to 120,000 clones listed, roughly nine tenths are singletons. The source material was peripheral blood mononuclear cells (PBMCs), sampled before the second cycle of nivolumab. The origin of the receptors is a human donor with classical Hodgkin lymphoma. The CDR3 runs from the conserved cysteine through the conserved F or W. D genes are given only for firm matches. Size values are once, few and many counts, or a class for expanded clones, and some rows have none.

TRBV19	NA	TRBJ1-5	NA	CASSSDQRTVLLRNQPQHF	TGTGCCAGTAGCAGCGACCAAAGGACAGTCCTCTTGCGCAATCAGCCCCAGCATTTT
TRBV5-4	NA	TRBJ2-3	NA	CASSGARNRDTQYF	TGTGCCAGCAGCGGCGCACGAAACCGAGATACGCAGTATTTT
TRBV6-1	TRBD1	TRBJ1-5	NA	CASTWTGGHQPQHF	TGTGCCAGCACCTGGACAGGGGGACATCAGCCCCAGCATTTT
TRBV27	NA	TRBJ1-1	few	CASSRGNTEAFF	TGTGCCAGCAGTAGGGGGAACACTGAAGCTTTCTTT
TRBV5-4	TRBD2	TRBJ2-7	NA	CASSAGLAGAQTYEQYF	TGTGCCAGCAGCGCCGGACTAGCGGGAGCCCAAACCTACGAGCAGTACTTC
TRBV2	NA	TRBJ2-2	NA	CASKGRTEKWGELFF	TGTGCCAGCAAAGGCCGTACCGAGAAGTGGGGGGAGCTGTTTTTT
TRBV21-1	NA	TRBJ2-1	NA	CASSKEGLAGGPPYNEQFF	TGTGCCAGCAGCAAAGAGGGACTAGCGGGAGGGCCCCCCTACAATGAGCAGTTCTTC
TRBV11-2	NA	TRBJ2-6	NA	CASSLGVWGANVLTF	TGTGCCAGCAGCTTAGGGGTATGGGGGGCCAACGTCCTGACTTTC
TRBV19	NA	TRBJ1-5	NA	CASSPQGKVRQPQHF	TGTGCCAGTAGTCCCCAGGGTAAGGTTCGTCAGCCCCAGCATTTT
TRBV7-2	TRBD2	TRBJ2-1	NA	CASSDAPSGRGNEQFF	TGTGCCAGCAGCGATGCGCCTAGCGGGAGGGGCAATGAGCAGTTCTTC
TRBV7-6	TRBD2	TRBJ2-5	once	CASSLGGGQETQYF	TGTGCCAGCAGCTTAGGGGGGGGCCAAGAGACCCAGTACTTC
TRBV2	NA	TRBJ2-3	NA	CASGLTRTGTPDTQYF	TGTGCCAGCGGATTGACTAGGACAGGCACACCAGATACGCAGTATTTT
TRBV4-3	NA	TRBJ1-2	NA	CASSQLGTDFYGYTF	TGCGCCAGCAGCCAACTAGGGACTGACTTTTATGGCTACACCTTC
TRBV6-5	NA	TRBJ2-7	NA	CASSFGGSYEQYF	TGTGCCAGCAGCTTTGGGGGTAGCTACGAGCAGTACTTC
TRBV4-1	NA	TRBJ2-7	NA	CASSQVGSNEQYF	TGCGCCAGCAGCCAAGTCGGGTCTAACGAGCAGTACTTC
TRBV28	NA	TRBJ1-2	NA	CASSPPFNYGYTF	TGTGCCAGCAGTCCCCCTTTTAACTATGGCTACACCTTC
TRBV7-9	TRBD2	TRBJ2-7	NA	CASSLGGLRYEQYF	TGTGCCAGCAGCTTAGGGGGACTACGCTACGAGCAGTACTTC
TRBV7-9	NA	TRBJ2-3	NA	CASSLGGTSTDTQYF	TGTGCCAGCAGCTTAGGGGGAACGAGCACAGATACGCAGTATTTT
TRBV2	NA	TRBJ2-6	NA	CASCGSGANVLTF	TGTGCCAGCTGTGGGTCTGGGGCCAACGTCCTGACTTTC
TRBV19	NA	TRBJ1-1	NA	CASSILGGDTEAFF	TGTGCCAGTAGTATTCTGGGTGGCGACACTGAAGCTTTCTTT
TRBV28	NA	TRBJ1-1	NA	CASSLLGGIAEAFF	TGTGCCAGCAGTTTATTGGGGGGGATAGCTGAAGCTTTCTTT
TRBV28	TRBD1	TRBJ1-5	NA	CASGQGVNSNQPQHF	TGTGCCAGCGGACAGGGGGTAAATAGCAATCAGCCCCAGCATTTT
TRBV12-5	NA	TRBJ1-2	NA	CASGLEQSYGYTF	TGTGCTAGTGGTTTGGAACAGTCCTATGGCTACACCTTC
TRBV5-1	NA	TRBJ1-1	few	CASSLDTNTEAFF	TGCGCCAGCAGCTTAGACACCAACACTGAAGCTTTCTTT
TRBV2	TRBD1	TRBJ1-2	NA	CASHKDRGHNGYTF	TGTGCCAGCCACAAGGACAGGGGGCACAACGGCTACACCTTC
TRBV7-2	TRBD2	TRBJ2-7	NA	CASSLATSGVGFYEQYF	TGTGCCAGCAGCTTAGCTACTAGCGGAGTAGGATTCTACGAGCAGTACTTC
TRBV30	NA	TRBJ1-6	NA	CAWNPTGSYNSPLHF	TGTGCCTGGAACCCCACGGGGTCCTATAATTCACCCCTCCACTTT
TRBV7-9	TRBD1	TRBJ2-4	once	CASSYWGDRSQGIQYF	TGTGCCAGCAGCTATTGGGGGGACAGGAGCCAGGGCATTCAGTACTTC
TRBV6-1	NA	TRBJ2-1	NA	CAIQKSSYNEQFF	TGTGCCATTCAGAAGAGCTCCTACAATGAGCAGTTCTTC
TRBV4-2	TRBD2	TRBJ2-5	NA	CASSQETSGRETQYF	TGTGCCAGCAGCCAAGAGACTAGCGGGAGGGAGACCCAGTACTTC
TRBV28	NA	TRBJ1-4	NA	CASSLGGSNEKLFF	TGTGCCAGCAGTTTAGGAGGCTCTAATGAAAAACTGTTTTTT
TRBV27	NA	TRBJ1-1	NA	CASSLKKNTEAFF	TGTGCCAGCAGTTTAAAGAAGAACACTGAAGCTTTCTTT
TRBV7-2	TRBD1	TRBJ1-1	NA	CASSLEGTGYEAFF	TGTGCCAGCAGCTTAGAGGGGACAGGCTACGAAGCTTTCTTT